Presented here are 29 T cell receptor beta chains from one specimen sequenced in a study of T cell repertoires in cytomegalovirus infection. TCRdb re-analysed the reads in MiXCR, keeping a single row per CDR3 protein. The sample includes about 52,000 distinct CDR3 sequences, less than 20% of them seen just once. For these TCRs, the target antigens are not known. The sample here was CD8+ T cells from cultured PBMCs, taken from culture after CMV antigen stimulation. These receptors were collected from a human donor in good health (CMV status not recorded). Some clones in this sample may be carry-over from other donors' samples.

The CDR3 reads CASSLLIGQPNQPQHF. The CDR3 DNA sequence: TGTGCCAGCAGTTTACTAATAGGACAGCCCAATCAGCCCCAGCATTTT. This chain connects TRBV6-2 or TRBV6-3 to TRBJ1-5; D is possibly TRBD1 (6 bases). CDR1 is MNHEY and CDR2 is SVGEGT in the germline V gene. The CDR3 covers 16 residues. V was shortened by 4 bases and J by 3 bases, with 16 bases between the two germline ends.

V and J are TRBV7-9 and TRBJ2-1; no firm D call. CDR3 length: 15 residues. The germline V gene encodes CDR1 SEHNR and CDR2 FQNEAQ (reference sequence). V was shortened by 7 bases and J by 0 bases, with 13 bases between the two germline ends. This CDR3 reads CASKRSLSSYNEQFF. DNA of the CDR3: TGTGCCAGCAAGAGATCATTAAGCTCCTACAATGAGCAGTTCTTC.

This clonotype was counted many times. This chain links TRBV7-2 with TRBJ2-7, with D unclear. Germline V CDR1 and CDR2: SGHTA, FQGNSA. This CDR3 has 11 amino acids. The V end was cut by 7 bases, the J end by 3 bases, with 7 bases between. The CDR3 region is CASKSGYEQYF. As DNA, the CDR3 is TGTGCCAGCAAATCGGGCTACGAGCAGTACTTC.

This sequence joins TRBV13 and TRBJ2-1; TRBD2 aligns across 15 bases. This CDR3 is built from 18 residues. Per germline, CDR1 PRHDT and CDR2 FYEKMQ (reference sequence). With 5 bases clipped from V and 1 base from J, the junction kept 6 bases outside the gene matches. The CDR3 loop is CASSLWTSGGASYNEQFF. In DNA, the CDR3 is TGTGCCAGCAGCCTGTGGACTAGCGGGGGGGCTTCCTACAATGAGCAGTTCTTC.

This clonotype was seen a few times. The chain combines TRBV4-1 with TRBJ2-7, with TRBD1 as a possible D gene (5 bases). There are 16 residues in the CDR3. Trimming took off 1 base at V and 0 bases at J, with 13 bases between the two ends. Germline CDR1 reads MGHRA; CDR2 reads YSYEKL. Written as DNA, the CDR3 is TGCGCCAGCAGCCAAGGGGGCAGGAGCGTCTCCTACGAGCAGTACTTC. It specifies CASSQGGRSVSYEQYF.

This clonotype was recorded many times. V usage is TRBV7-2 and J usage is TRBJ2-1; maybe TRBD1 (5 bases). V gave up 3 bases and J gave up 10 bases, with 13 bases separating them. Looked up from germline, CDR1 is SGHTA and CDR2 is FQGNSA. CDR3 length: 13 residues. For the CDR3, the DNA is TGTGCCAGCAGCTTCCTCAGGGAAAGGGAGCAGTTCTTC. This sequence encodes CASSFLREREQFF.

CDR3 nucleotides: TGCGCCAGCAGCCAGGACAGGGACGATGGCTACACCTTC. The encoded protein is CASSQDRDDGYTF. The chain employs TRBV4-1 and TRBJ1-2; 8 bases align to TRBD1. With V trimmed by 3 bases and J by 6 bases, 3 bases remained unmatched. From germline, CDR1 is MGHRA and CDR2 YSYEKL. CDR3 length: 13 residues.

This sequence joins TRBV6-5 and TRBJ2-3; the match to TRBD2 covers 8 bases. V gave up 0 bases and J gave up 0 bases; unmatched junction bases: 11. This CDR3 has 19 residues. Germline CDR1 is MNHEY and CDR2 is SVGAGI. The CDR3 DNA sequence: TGTGCCAGCAGTTACTCGATCTCTAGCGGGCGCGCTAGCACAGATACGCAGTATTTT. Its protein product is CASSYSISSGRASTDTQYF.

This clonotype was observed a handful of times. CDR3 sequence reads: CASSLGGQNTEAFF. CDR3 DNA sequence: TGTGCCAGCAGTTTAGGCGGTCAGAACACTGAAGCTTTCTTT. V gene TRBV12-3 or TRBV12-4 combines with J gene TRBJ1-1; no definite D call. The CDR3 length is 14 residues. V dropped 1 base and J dropped 1 base, with 7 bases sitting between them.

The CDR3: CASSFSSGGAGETQYF. The CDR3 nucleotides read TGTGCCAGCAGCTTCAGTAGCGGGGGGGCGGGAGAGACCCAGTACTTC. V is TRBV7-6 and J is TRBJ2-5; TRBD2 matches 11 bases. Germline CDR1 and CDR2: SGHVS and FNYEAQ. The CDR3 extends over 16 amino acids. With V trimmed by 3 bases and J by 4 bases, 7 bases remained unmatched.

In this sample, this clonotype turned up a few times. The chain uses TRBV20-1 and TRBJ1-2; tentatively, D is TRBD1 (6 bases). CDR1 is DFQATT and CDR2 is SNEGSKA in the germline V gene (reference sequence). V was pared by 5 bases and J by 5 bases, with 12 bases between. The CDR3 is 12 amino acids. The CDR3 sequence: CSAYQGNYGYTF. In nucleotides, the CDR3 is TGCAGTGCTTACCAGGGGAATTATGGCTACACCTTC.

The chain couples TRBV7-2 to TRBJ1-5, with D perhaps matching TRBD1 (5 bases). Germline V gene lookup returns CDR1 SGHTA and CDR2 FQGNSA. The V gene lost 1 base and the J gene lost 9 bases, with 16 bases spanning the gap. The CDR3 totals 15 residues. CDR3 region: CASSLVNGGGGPQHF. The DNA of the CDR3 is TGTGCCAGCAGCTTAGTGAACGGGGGTGGAGGGCCCCAGCATTTT. Full variable domain (rest looked up from reference TRBV7-2 and TRBJ1-5): GAGVSQSPSNKVTEKGKDVELRCDPISGHTALYWYRQSLGQGLEFLIYFQGNSAPDKSGLPSDRFSAERTGGSVSTLTIQRTQQEDSAVYLCASSLVNGGGGPQHFGDGTRLSIL.

This sequence joins TRBV2 and TRBJ2-1, with D uncertain. The CDR3 covers 11 residues. The ends were cut back, 7 bases at V and 15 bases at J, with 16 bases in the middle. CDR1 is SNHLY, CDR2 FYNNEI, per germline. The chain's CDR3 is CASTYGPKGFF. CDR3 coding DNA: TGTGCCAGCACGTACGGACCCAAGGGGTTCTTC.

This clonotype appeared a few times. V is TRBV7-9 and J is TRBJ2-3; D is perhaps TRBD2 (6 bases). This CDR3 is built from 15 residues. The ends were cut back, 6 bases at V and 6 bases at J, with 19 bases in the middle. Germline CDR1 is SEHNR and CDR2 is FQNEAQ (reference sequence). CDR3 DNA sequence: TGTGCCAGCAGTCCTACCCTAGGAGGGAGGGATACGCAGTATTTT. Encoded protein: CASSPTLGGRDTQYF.

The table lists this clonotype with a few counts. The CDR3 loop reads CASSLDQGGNTEAFF. In nucleotides, the CDR3 is TGTGCCAGCAGCTTAGATCAGGGAGGGAACACTGAAGCTTTCTTT. J is TRBJ1-1 and V is TRBV7-2; a possible D gene is TRBD1 (5 bases). The CDR3 runs 15 residues. The V gene's germline CDR1 is SGHTA and CDR2 FQGNSA. Trimming removed 1 base at V and 1 base at J, with 10 bases between.

This clonotype was detected only a few times. The chain couples TRBV7-6 to TRBJ2-1, with D possibly matching TRBD2 (5 bases). The germline gives CDR1 SGHVS, CDR2 FNYEAQ. CDR3 length equals 14 residues. Trimming left V 4 bases short and J 2 bases short, with 9 bases between. The CDR3 DNA reads as TGTGCCAGCAGCTCCCCGGAGGCCTACAATGAGCAGTTCTTC. Its protein product is CASSSPEAYNEQFF.

This sequence joins TRBV12-5 and TRBJ2-7; 7 positions match TRBD1. This CDR3 has 13 residues. Per germline, CDR1 LGHNT and CDR2 FRNRAP. J was trimmed by 0 bases and V by 9 bases; bases with no gene match: 5. The CDR3 sequence is CASQRTGSYEQYF. The CDR3 DNA reads TGTGCTAGCCAAAGGACAGGCTCCTACGAGCAGTACTTC.

The chain links TRBV6-1 to TRBJ2-3, with TRBD2 matching over 8 bases. The germline V gene has CDR1 MNHNS and CDR2 SASEGT. The CDR3 spans 18 residues. With V trimmed by 1 base and J by 5 bases, 14 bases remained unmatched. CDR3: CASSEVGGRRAGVDTQYF. For the CDR3, the DNA is TGTGCCAGCAGTGAAGTGGGAGGGAGGCGAGCGGGGGTAGATACGCAGTATTTT.

This clonotype was detected once. The genes are TRBV4-1 and TRBJ1-1; D is undetermined. The CDR3 is 12 amino acids. V gave up 1 base and J gave up 5 bases, with 5 bases separating them. The germline V gene encodes CDR1 MGHRA and CDR2 YSYEKL. CDR3: CASSQGWTEAFF. Here the CDR3 DNA reads TGCGCCAGCAGCCAAGGTTGGACTGAAGCTTTCTTT.

This clonotype was counted ten times or more. The chain links TRBV7-2 to TRBJ2-6; TRBD1 aligns across 8 bases. V dropped 5 bases and J dropped 2; count of bases not matched to a gene: 14. Germline CDR1 reads SGHTA; CDR2 reads FQGNSA. CDR3 length: 19 amino acids. CDR3 DNA: TGTGCCAGCAGCCCTTTCGGGCAGGGGGCTCTCCCTGGGGCCAACGTCCTGACTTTC. It is translated as CASSPFGQGALPGANVLTF.

This clonotype has more than one count but fewer than ten. V usage is TRBV7-2 and J usage is TRBJ1-6, with TRBD1 matching 8 bases. The trim removed 4 bases at V and 7 bases at J, leaving 0 bases unmatched. The germline CDR1 and CDR2 sequences are SGHTA and FQGNSA. The CDR3 loop spans 13 amino acids. The CDR3 sequence is CASSWTGNSPLHF. The DNA for the CDR3 is TGTGCCAGCAGCTGGACAGGGAATTCACCCCTCCACTTT.

The rearrangement joins TRBV7-9 to TRBJ1-2; 8 bases line up with TRBD1. Unmatched junction bases numbered 3, after V lost 1 base and J lost 2 bases. This CDR3 is built from 15 residues. In germline, CDR1 is SEHNR, CDR2 FQNEAQ (reference sequence). The DNA of the CDR3 is TGTGCCAGCAGCTTAGGGCAGGGGGCCAACTATGGCTACACCTTC. It yields the protein CASSLGQGANYGYTF.

This clonotype was counted ten times or more. The chain recombines TRBV6-2 or TRBV6-3 with TRBJ2-6; no reliable D call. Trimming removed 1 base at V and 0 bases at J, with 7 bases between. Germline V gene sequence: CDR1 MNHEY, CDR2 SVGEGT. The CDR3 runs to 16 residues. The CDR3 nucleotides are TGTGCCAGCAGTTACTACCAGCTCTCTGGGGCCAACGTCCTGACTTTC. Translated: CASSYYQLSGANVLTF.

The table lists this clonotype with a few counts. V and J are TRBV29-1 and TRBJ2-7; 8 nucleotides agree with TRBD1. V shed 7 bases and J 2 bases; nucleotides not matched to a gene: 7. Germline V gives CDR1 SQVTM, CDR2 ANQGSEA. The CDR3 sequence is 13 residues long. The CDR3 DNA is TGCAGCGGAGGAGGACAGGGCGCCTACGAGCAGTACTTC. Translated, it gives CSGGGQGAYEQYF.

The V gene is TRBV7-8, the J gene TRBJ2-1; D gene uncertain. V lost 4 bases and J 0 bases, leaving 13 bases between the germline ends. The CDR3 sequence is 16 residues long. The germline CDR1 and CDR2 sequences are SGHVS and FQNEAQ. CDR3 amino acids: CASSSPGRSSYNEQFF. The CDR3 nucleotides read TGTGCCAGCAGCTCCCCGGGCCGGAGCTCCTACAATGAGCAGTTCTTC.

This clonotype was picked up a small number of times. The chain uses TRBV7-2 and TRBJ1-6; 7 nucleotides line up with TRBD1. The CDR3 covers 14 residues. CDR1 and CDR2 (germline): SGHTA, FQGNSA. J was trimmed by 8 bases and V by 5 bases; bases with no gene match: 6. CDR3 sequence (DNA): TGTGCCAGCAGCGACAGGGTTATGGATTCACCCCTCCACTTT. Residues: CASSDRVMDSPLHF.

The V call is TRBV2, the J call TRBJ1-6; D uncertain. Germline V gives CDR1 SNHLY, CDR2 FYNNEI. CDR3 size: 13 residues. The V end was cut by 6 bases, the J end by 8 bases, with 11 bases between. Here the CDR3 reads CASSADTHSPLHF. CDR3 sequence (DNA): TGTGCCAGCAGCGCAGACACGCATTCACCCCTCCACTTT.

The chain is built from TRBV12-3 or TRBV12-4 and TRBJ1-1; 7 nucleotides align to TRBD1. V lost 6 bases to trimming and J lost 4 bases; unmatched junction nucleotides: 8. The CDR3 runs 14 residues. The CDR3 here is CASSSDRVGTEAFF. The DNA of the CDR3 is TGTGCCAGCAGCTCTGACAGGGTGGGCACTGAAGCTTTCTTT.

This clonotype was picked up a small number of times. This chain links TRBV7-9 with TRBJ1-6; D remains unclear. There are 14 residues in the CDR3. CDR1 SEHNR and CDR2 FQNEAQ come from the germline V gene (reference sequence). V was cut by 8 bases and J by 1 base, with 9 bases left in between. CDR3 sequence reads: CASGRESYNSPLHF. In DNA, the CDR3 is TGTGCCAGCGGTCGAGAGTCCTATAATTCACCCCTCCACTTT.